This TCR beta chain emerged from a study of neoadjuvant nivolumab and ipilimumab in lung cancer. Broader study findings: Pathologic regression was not significantly tied to TCR clonality. Only two of four nivolumab-treated tumors gained richness and clonality by surgery. TCR richness and clonality were higher in tumors than adjacent uninvolved lung.

Germline loops: CDR1 SGHNT, CDR2 YYREEE (reference sequence). CDR3 length: 14 residues. Trimming removed 4 bases at V and 2 bases at J, with 12 bases between. Profiling relied on immunoSEQ multiplex PCR, and the TCRdb table lists in-frame clones only, not all of them. The sample lists tens of thousands of clones; around 89% were seen once. This clone has just one count. What it binds is not known. The sample in question was blood, obtained before neoadjuvant nivolumab, alone or with ipilimumab. This receptor was obtained from an adult with non-small cell lung cancer. Some clones in this sample may be carry-over from other donors' samples. This chain connects TRBV5-4 to TRBJ2-5; a weak D match, TRBD2 (5 bases). CDR3 residues: CASSGGRRQETQYF. In nucleotides, the CDR3 is TGTGCCAGCAGCGGAGGTCGTAGACAAGAGACCCAGTACTTC.